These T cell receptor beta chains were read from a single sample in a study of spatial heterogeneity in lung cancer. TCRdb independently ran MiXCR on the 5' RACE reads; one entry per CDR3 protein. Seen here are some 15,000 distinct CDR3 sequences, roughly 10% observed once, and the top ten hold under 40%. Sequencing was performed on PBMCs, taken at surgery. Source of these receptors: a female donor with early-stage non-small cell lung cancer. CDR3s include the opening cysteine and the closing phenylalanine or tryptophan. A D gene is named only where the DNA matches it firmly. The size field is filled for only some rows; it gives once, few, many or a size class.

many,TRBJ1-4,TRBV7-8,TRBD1,CASSLRDRDEKLFF,TGTGCCAGCAGCCTCCGGGACAGGGATGAAAAACTGTTTTTT
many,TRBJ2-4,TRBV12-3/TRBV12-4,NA,CASSSPLAMIGIQYF,TGTGCCAGCAGTTCCCCTCTAGCGATGATCGGCATTCAGTACTTC
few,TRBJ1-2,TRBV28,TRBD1,CASVRDRGKGYTF,TGTGCCAGCGTCCGGGACAGGGGTAAAGGCTACACCTTC
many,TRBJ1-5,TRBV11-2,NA,CASSFGGDQPQHF,TGTGCCAGCAGCTTCGGAGGGGATCAGCCCCAGCATTTT
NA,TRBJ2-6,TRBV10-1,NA,CASSLGVMGGANVLTF,TGCGCCAGCAGCCTGGGGGTCATGGGTGGGGCCAACGTCCTGACTTTC
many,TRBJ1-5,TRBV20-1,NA,CSAYGNTGYSNQPQHF,TGCAGTGCCTACGGTAATACTGGTTATAGCAATCAGCCCCAGCATTTT
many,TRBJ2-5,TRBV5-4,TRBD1,CASSLSKRGRVEETQYF,TGTGCCAGCAGCTTAAGCAAAAGGGGGCGGGTTGAGGAGACCCAGTACTTC
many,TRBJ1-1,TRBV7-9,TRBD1,CASSRDSTEAFF,TGTGCCAGCAGCCGGGACAGCACTGAAGCTTTCTTT
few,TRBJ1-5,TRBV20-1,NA,CSARELPGNSNQPQHF,TGCAGTGCTAGAGAGTTGCCGGGCAATAGCAATCAGCCCCAGCATTTT
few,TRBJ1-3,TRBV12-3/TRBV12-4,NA,CASSSYLGTIYF,TGTGCCAGCAGTTCCTACTTGGGCACCATATATTTT
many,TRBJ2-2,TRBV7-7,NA,CASSPGYGGVATGELFF,TGTGCTAGCAGCCCGGGCTACGGGGGAGTCGCCACCGGGGAGCTGTTTTTT
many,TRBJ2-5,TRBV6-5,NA,CASSLRASFSPTGETQYF,TGTGCCAGCAGCCTACGGGCTAGCTTCAGTCCAACGGGAGAGACCCAGTACTTC
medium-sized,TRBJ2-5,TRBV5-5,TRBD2,CASSLTGLALGTQYF,TGTGCCAGCAGCCTAACAGGACTAGCGCTAGGGACCCAGTACTTC
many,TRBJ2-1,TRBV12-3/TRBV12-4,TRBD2,CASSDTLTGTSGDYEQFF,TGTGCCAGCAGCGATACCCTCACCGGGACTAGCGGGGATTATGAGCAGTTCTTC
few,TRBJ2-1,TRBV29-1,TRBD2,CSVEVSGASSYNEQFF,TGCAGCGTTGAAGTTAGCGGGGCCAGCTCCTACAATGAGCAGTTCTTC
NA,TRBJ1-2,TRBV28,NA,CASLGQSYGYTF,TGTGCCAGCCTAGGACAGAGCTATGGCTACACCTTC
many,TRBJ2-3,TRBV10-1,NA,CASSYYSTDTQYF,TGCGCCAGCAGCTATTATAGCACAGATACGCAGTATTTT
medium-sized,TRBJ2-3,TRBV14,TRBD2,CASSQDHGGGGLTQYF,TGTGCCAGCAGCCAAGATCATGGCGGGGGGGGCCTAACGCAGTATTTT